This record concerns one T cell receptor beta chain sequence. Its target is unknown. This CDR3 is built from 15 residues. Per germline, CDR1 PRHDT and CDR2 FYEKMQ (reference sequence). V lost 0 bases and J 4 bases, leaving 13 bases between the germline ends. The data derive from a study of lymphopenia after photon versus proton radiotherapy. Study conclusions and caveats: Under photons, naive T cells and diversity fell while effector/memory populations rose. Oligoclonal CD8+ Temra expansion after nadir drove photon patients' diversity drop. A bigger post-nadir fall in TCR diversity correlated inversely with survival time in deceased patients. Survival link was tested only in deceased patients; proton benefit remains a possibility.

Data came from immunoSEQ multiplex PCR; TCRdb stores just in-frame clones and leaves some out. Here the sample spans about 33,000 clones, 90% being singletons. Source: peripheral blood, taken from a patient treated with photon-based radiotherapy. The sequence derives from a woman in her forties or fifties with pancreatic cancer. The rearrangement uses TRBV13 and TRBJ2-7; D possibly corresponds to TRBD2 (6 bases). CDR3 nucleotides: TGTGCCAGCAGCTTAGGGGCGGAGGGGACTTACGAGCAGTACTTC. Its protein product is CASSLGAEGTYEQYF.